This T cell receptor (beta chain) emerged from a study of lymphopenia after photon versus proton radiotherapy. Study-level findings and limits: Under photons, naive T cells and diversity fell while effector/memory populations rose.

This clone has a handful of counts. What it recognizes is unknown. V was pared by 0 bases and J by 6 bases, with 12 bases between. Per the germline V gene, CDR1 is SGHAT and CDR2 is FQNNGV. This CDR3 is 14 amino acids long. Libraries were prepared by immunoSEQ multiplex PCR; TCRdb keeps only in-frame clonotypes and omits some of them. The sample has over 25,000 clones, 90% seen once; the top ten hold around 0.82%. Sequenced material: peripheral blood, taken from a patient treated with photon-based radiotherapy. This receptor was obtained from a woman aged 50 to 60 with cholangiocarcinoma. This chain uses TRBV11-2 with TRBJ2-7, with a weak D call TRBD2 (5 bases). The CDR3 loop reads CASSLDRGRGEQYF. CDR3 sequence (DNA): TGTGCCAGCAGCTTAGATCGCGGGCGTGGCGAGCAGTACTTC.